A selection of T cell receptor beta chains follows, all from one sample in a study of synovial regulatory T cells in juvenile arthritis. Only in-frame clones appear in the TCRdb table, and some are missing; sequencing was by immunoSEQ multiplex PCR. The table lists 7,500 to 10,000 clones. The specimen sequenced was Treg cells from blood. Every receptor here comes from a donor aged 2-35 years with juvenile idiopathic arthritis. The CDR3 runs from the conserved cysteine through the conserved F or W. Rows may omit the clone size; those that give it use once, few, many or a size class.

v_call	j_call	clone_size	cdr3_aa
TRBV2	TRBJ1-2	-	CASSEDLGAEGYTF
TRBV19	TRBJ2-1	-	CASTPSWPGGIYNEQFF
TRBV5-6	TRBJ1-3	-	CASSFNPQSSGNTIYF
TRBV19	TRBJ1-2	-	CASIYPPPDRANYGYTF
TRBV5-8	TRBJ2-7	-	CASTWRLAGYEQYF
TRBV5-4	TRBJ2-7	-	CASRPTSGTGNYEQYF
TRBV28	TRBJ2-7	-	CASSLIRSSYEQYF
TRBV28	TRBJ1-5	-	CASRTGGVGDQPQHF
TRBV4-3	TRBJ1-2	-	CASSHRPGQGDYTF
TRBV18	TRBJ2-5	-	CASSPLAPGLARVPQETQYF
TRBV27	TRBJ2-7	-	CASRPLTSGDYEQYF
TRBV2	TRBJ1-1	-	CASSWESLMNTEAFF
TRBV21-1	TRBJ1-2	-	CASSKKGIKDYGYTF
TRBV5-1	TRBJ1-2	-	CASSPPGGRDGYTF
TRBV7-2	TRBJ1-6	-	CASSSTGQTNSPLHF
TRBV23-1	TRBJ1-3	-	CASKTGQGGNTIYF
TRBV19	TRBJ1-1	-	CASSTLVHFKLNTEAFF
TRBV6-6	TRBJ1-1	-	CASSYLTEHHEAFF
TRBV25-1	TRBJ1-1	-	CASSELGLGGGTEAFF
TRBV19	TRBJ1-2	-	CASSPDRGLYGYTF
TRBV27	TRBJ1-1	-	CASTELGGTEAFF
TRBV27	TRBJ1-5	-	CASSLSGGSQPQHF
TRBV19	TRBJ2-1	-	CASSILPGGSGNEQFF
TRBV5-6	TRBJ1-1	-	CASSLRPETGRAEAFF
TRBV5-1	TRBJ1-2	-	CASSPDELGYTF
TRBV10-3	TRBJ1-2	-	CAISERHRPFTGYGYTF
TRBV7-3	TRBJ1-2	-	CASSLGGGTGYTF
TRBV19	TRBJ1-3	medium-sized	CASSMRAYSGNTIYF
TRBV10-1	TRBJ2-7	-	CASSEYRDEQYF
TRBV5-4	TRBJ2-2	-	CASSIGQNTGELFF
TRBV2	TRBJ1-1	-	CASGWPREAFF
TRBV6-4	TRBJ2-1	medium-sized	CASEETSGGFGEQFF
TRBV4-1	TRBJ2-5	-	CASSQGKTTSQETQYF
TRBV5-1	TRBJ1-2	-	CASSSGTPGLDGYTF
TRBV19	TRBJ1-1	-	CASKGPFMNTEAFF
TRBV11-1	TRBJ2-1	-	CASSPTSGRYNEQFF
TRBV12-5	TRBJ2-5	-	CASGAGRGETQYF
TRBV6-1	TRBJ1-2	-	CASSESGSIRYGYTF
TRBV5-4	TRBJ2-3	-	CASSLGRGGTDTQYF
TRBV5-6	TRBJ1-1	-	CASSWGPRDAFF
TRBV5-6	TRBJ2-7	-	CASSLIQGKSYEQYF
TRBV4-2	TRBJ1-5	-	CASSQGQGFQPQHF
TRBV28	TRBJ2-7	-	CASSPSGQGAREQYF
TRBV2	TRBJ2-7	-	CASSVTYEQYF